The present TCR beta chain was sequenced within a study of CD4+ T cells in melanoma. Method: immunoSEQ multiplex PCR; TCRdb's copy keeps in-frame clones and lacks some. Seen here are about 21,000 clones, roughly 78% observed once, and the top ten hold roughly a tenth. This receptor was obtained from a human donor with melanoma.

This CDR3 reads CASRTDQETQYF. The CDR3 bases are TGTGCCAGCAGGACAGACCAAGAGACCCAGTACTTC. The chain recombines TRBV4-2 with TRBJ2-5; perhaps TRBD1 as D (5 bases). V shed 6 bases and J shed 0 bases, with 5 bases lying between them. Germline V gives CDR1 LGHNA, CDR2 YNFKEQ. The CDR3 loop spans 12 amino acids.